The sequence of this T cell receptor (beta chain) was determined in a study of OX40 agonist ivuxolimab in advanced cancers. CDR3 length equals 13 residues. Trimming pared 0 bases from V and 2 bases from J, leaving 5 bases between. CDR1 WSHSY and CDR2 SAAADI come from the germline V gene. Here immunoSEQ multiplex PCR was the method, and the copy in TCRdb shows in-frame clones only, minus some. The sample comprises about 100,000 clones, 89% of which are singletons, and about 0.17% rests with the top ten. The chain uses TRBV10-2 and TRBJ2-7; no clear D. The receptor comes from an adult with an advanced solid tumor such as melanoma, head and neck, liver or kidney cancer. The sequenced sample was CD4+ or CD8+ T cells sorted from blood, obtained in a trial of the OX40 agonist ivuxolimab. CDR3 DNA: TGCGCCAGCAGTGAGTCCCGCCCCTACGAGCAGTACTTC. Protein: CASSESRPYEQYF.